The clone carrying this TCR beta chain was found a few times. What it binds is unknown. Using a J-beta primer mix together with a sample-barcoded 5' primer, a second PCR was run for roughly 6 to 11 cycles. Each cDNA molecule, via a template-switch adaptor with 12 random nucleotides, was tagged. TCRdb redid the calling of the 5' RACE reads with MiXCR, one entry per CDR3 protein. Here the sample spans 1.4 million or so distinct CDR3 sequences, approximately 43% being singletons. These data are taken from a study of blood T cells in healthy people across ages. Study-wide findings and caveats: Roughly linear declines in TCR beta diversity per million T cells occurred with age.

Germline CDR1 SNHLY, CDR2 FYNNEI. V shed 4 bases and J 3 bases; nucleotides not matched to a gene: 4. The length of the CDR3 is 14 residues. The chain carries TRBV2 and TRBJ1-2; 8 positions agree with TRBD1. The clonotype was recovered from a woman in her late teens or twenties in good health. Material: blood. The chain's CDR3 is CASSADRGYYGYTF. CDR3 nucleotide sequence: TGTGCCAGCAGTGCTGACAGGGGTTACTATGGCTACACCTTC.